Listed here are 30 T cell receptor beta chains from one sample, sequenced in a study of cytomegalovirus exposure and HLA in healthy donors. This table comes from immunoSEQ multiplex PCR, and its TCRdb copy is limited to in-frame clones, with some not included. The sample holds a few hundred thousand clones, around 91% seen once. Sequencing was carried out using PBMCs. The source of these receptors is a woman in her thirties in good health and CMV-seronegative.

There are a few counts of this clone. The V and J genes are TRBV7-2 and TRBJ1-2; 7 bases are shared with TRBD1. CDR3 length: 14 residues. The junction had 9 bases not matched to a gene; V was cut back by 5 bases and J by 6 bases. Germline loops: CDR1 SGHTA, CDR2 FQGNSA. The CDR3 loop reads CASSHLTGVDGYTF. For the CDR3, the DNA is TGTGCCAGCAGCCACTTAACAGGGGTGGATGGCTACACCTTC.

This chain connects TRBV9 to TRBJ2-7, with 12 positions matching TRBD2. Germline CDR1 is SGDLS and CDR2 is YYNGEE. This CDR3 is 18 amino acids long. V gave up 0 bases and J gave up 2 bases; unmatched junction bases: 9. CDR3 protein: CASSVGAGRTSGTYEQYF. The CDR3 DNA reads as TGTGCCAGCAGCGTAGGGGCTGGGCGGACTAGCGGGACCTACGAGCAGTACTTC.

This sequence joins TRBV4-3 and TRBJ2-4; either TRBD1 or TRBD2 may fit D (6 bases each). The ends were cut back, 4 bases at V and 9 bases at J, with 10 bases in the middle. The CDR3 sequence is 12 residues long. The germline V gene encodes CDR1 LGHNA and CDR2 YSLEER. Here the CDR3 reads CASSRGGGIQYF. CDR3 coding DNA: TGCGCCAGCAGCCGAGGAGGGGGCATTCAGTACTTC.

The chain carries TRBV7-9 and TRBJ2-5; 7 bases line up with TRBD2. Germline loops: CDR1 SEHNR, CDR2 FQNEAQ (reference sequence). Trimming took 1 base from V and 1 from J; bases not matched to a gene: 0. The CDR3 consists of 14 residues. CDR3 region: CASSLGTSQETQYF. DNA for the CDR3: TGTGCCAGCAGCTTAGGGACTAGCCAAGAGACCCAGTACTTC.

The chain employs TRBV18 and TRBJ2-2; D is unresolved. The CDR3 sequence is 15 residues long. The germline CDR1 and CDR2 sequences are KGHSH and LQKENI. V lost 6 bases and J lost 3, with 14 bases in between. The CDR3 sequence is CASSPQEVDTGELFF. The CDR3 DNA follows: TGTGCCAGCTCCCCCCAGGAAGTCGACACCGGGGAGCTGTTTTTT.

The J gene is TRBJ2-5, the V gene TRBV18; 8 bases line up with TRBD2. Germline CDR1 is KGHSH and CDR2 is LQKENI. Trimming at V came to 6 bases and at J to 7 bases, leaving 13 bases not matched to a gene. The CDR3 length is 15 residues. The CDR3: CASSQDSGGASTQYF. DNA of the CDR3: TGTGCCAGCTCCCAAGATTCGGGGGGGGCTTCGACCCAGTACTTC. The full variable domain, rest sourced from reference TRBV18 and TRBJ2-5, is NAGVMQNPRHLVRRRGQEARLRCSPMKGHSHVYWYRQLPEEGLKFMVYLQKENIIDESGMPKERFSAEFPKEGPSILRIQQVVRGDSAAYFCASSQDSGGASTQYFGPGTRLLVL.

CDR3 sequence: CASSLVAGGLGDEQFF. The CDR3 DNA sequence: TGTGCCAGCAGTTTAGTAGCGGGAGGCTTGGGGGATGAGCAGTTCTTC. The genes are TRBV27 and TRBJ2-1; 10 nucleotides agree with TRBD2. CDR1 is MNHEY and CDR2 is SMNVEV in the germline V gene (reference sequence). V shed 2 bases, J shed 8 bases, and the junction held 9 bases outside the gene matches. The CDR3 is made up of 16 amino acids.

The chain employs TRBV5-6 and TRBJ2-5; TRBD1 matches at 10 bases. V gave up 4 bases and J gave up 8 bases; unmatched junction bases: 2. The CDR3 is 12 amino acids. Germline CDR1 reads SGHDT; CDR2 reads YYEEEE. CDR3 sequence (DNA): TGTGCCAGCAGCGGACAGGGGGTCACCCAGTACTTC. Its protein product is CASSGQGVTQYF.

V and J are TRBV30 and TRBJ1-3; no clear D gene. The CDR3 is 15 residues long. Between the trimmed V and J ends, which lost 2 bases and 0 bases, there was a span of 11 bases. Germline CDR1 GTSNPN, CDR2 SVGIG (reference sequence). As DNA, the CDR3 is TGTGCCTGGAGTACCATGGGGTTCTCTGGAAACACCATATATTTT. This gives the protein CAWSTMGFSGNTIYF. Supplemented by reference TRBV30 and TRBJ1-3, the full variable domain reads SQTIHQWPATLVQPVGSPLSLECTVEGTSNPNLYWYRQAAGRGLQLLFYSVGIGQISSEVPQNLSASRPQDRQFILSSKKLLLSDSGFYLCAWSTMGFSGNTIYFGEGSWLTVV.

DNA of the CDR3: TGCAGCGTTGAAGAGGGGGTTGATACGCAGTATTTT. This encodes CSVEEGVDTQYF. The V call is TRBV29-1, the J call TRBJ2-3; either TRBD1 or TRBD2 may supply D (5 bases each). The germline V gene has CDR1 SQVTM and CDR2 ANQGSEA. The CDR3 spans 12 residues. The V end lost 0 bases, the J end lost 6 bases, and 7 bases lay between the germline ends.

This clone showed up just a few times. This rearrangement joins TRBV5-1 to TRBJ2-7; tentatively, D is TRBD2 (6 bases). V gave up 7 bases and J gave up 2 bases, with 13 bases separating them. Looked up from germline, CDR1 is SGHRS and CDR2 is YFSETQ. This CDR3 contains 13 residues. The CDR3 DNA is TGCGCCAGCGGGGAGGCACCGACCTACGAGCAGTACTTC. Translation: CASGEAPTYEQYF.

The sample holds one count of this clone. This chain links TRBV10-3 with TRBJ2-5; D gene uncertain. Trimming removed 2 bases at V and 5 bases at J, with 9 bases between. Germline values: CDR1 ENHRY, CDR2 SYGVKD. The CDR3 consists of 13 residues. CDR3 in DNA: TGTGCCATCAGTGAGCCTCCTGATGAGACCCAGTACTTC. This gives the protein CAISEPPDETQYF.

The CDR3 sequence: CASSLVSEQYF. The DNA for the CDR3 is TGTGCCAGCAGCTTAGTCTCCGAGCAGTACTTC. This sequence joins TRBV11-2 and TRBJ2-7; no clear D gene. CDR3 length: 11 amino acids. Trimming cost V 1 base and J 6 bases, with 4 bases left between them. Germline-derived CDR1 and CDR2 are SGHAT and FQNNGV. Full variable domain (rest looked up from reference TRBV11-2 and TRBJ2-7): EAGVAQSPRYKIIEKRQSVAFWCNPISGHATLYWYQQILGQGPKLLIQFQNNGVVDDSQLPKDRFSAERLKGVDSTLKIQPAKLEDSAVYLCASSLVSEQYFGPGTRLTVT.

The chain carries TRBV29-1 and TRBJ1-2; D possibly corresponds to TRBD1 (5 bases). Trimming removed 7 bases at V and 7 bases at J, with 13 bases between. The germline V gene encodes CDR1 SQVTM and CDR2 ANQGSEA. This CDR3 is 11 amino acids long. In DNA, the CDR3 is TGCAGCGCCGACAGCGTGGGTGGCTACACCTTC. Its translation is CSADSVGGYTF.

The genes are TRBV5-4 and TRBJ2-3; 12 bases fit TRBD2. The CDR3 extends over 16 amino acids. Germline trimming cut 0 bases from V and 4 bases from J; bases unmatched to any gene: 3. Germline loops: CDR1 SGHNT, CDR2 YYREEE (reference sequence). Here the CDR3 reads CASSLGTSGNSDTQYF. DNA for the CDR3: TGTGCCAGCAGCTTGGGGACTAGCGGGAATTCAGATACGCAGTATTTT.

The J gene is TRBJ2-3, the V gene TRBV27; D may correspond to TRBD1 or TRBD2 (5 bases each). Per germline, CDR1 MNHEY and CDR2 SMNVEV (reference sequence). V was clipped by 5 bases and J by 3 bases, with 21 bases between them. The CDR3 length is 17 residues. CDR3 in amino acids: CASSTYEGRGGTDTQYF. The CDR3 DNA is TGTGCCAGCAGTACATACGAGGGAAGGGGCGGTACAGATACGCAGTATTTT.

The J gene is TRBJ2-3, the V gene TRBV12-5, with D tentatively TRBD1 or TRBD2 (5 bases each). Germline V gives CDR1 LGHNT, CDR2 FRNRAP. V was trimmed by 5 bases and J by 5 bases, leaving 11 bases between them. This CDR3 comprises 13 residues. CDR3: CASGTGTVDTQYF. CDR3 DNA: TGTGCTAGTGGTACCGGGACGGTAGATACGCAGTATTTT.

The V gene is TRBV6-1, the J gene TRBJ2-2, with 8 bases that match TRBD1. V was pared by 7 bases and J by 7 bases, with 11 bases of the junction left unmatched. Germline CDR1 MNHNS, CDR2 SASEGT. There are 15 residues in the CDR3. The CDR3 sequence: CASNPPGGADGELFF. The CDR3 DNA reads as TGTGCCAGCAACCCCCCAGGGGGCGCTGACGGGGAGCTGTTTTTT.

The chain recombines TRBV18 with TRBJ2-7; the D is unclear. The germline V gene encodes CDR1 KGHSH and CDR2 LQKENI. V shed 8 bases and J shed 0 bases, with 14 bases lying between them. This CDR3 is 14 amino acids long. As DNA, the CDR3 is TGTGCCAGCAATACATCACCCGGCTCCTACGAGCAGTACTTC. Amino acids: CASNTSPGSYEQYF. Combining the CDR3 with reference TRBV18 and TRBJ2-7 gives the whole variable domain NAGVMQNPRHLVRRRGQEARLRCSPMKGHSHVYWYRQLPEEGLKFMVYLQKENIIDESGMPKERFSAEFPKEGPSILRIQQVVRGDSAAYFCASNTSPGSYEQYFGPGTRLTVT.

Only one count was recorded for this clone. The chain is built from TRBV11-2 and TRBJ2-7; D gene uncertain. Germline values: CDR1 SGHAT, CDR2 FQNNGV. The CDR3 is made up of 13 amino acids. V was trimmed by 0 bases and J by 0 bases, leaving 3 bases between them. In DNA, the CDR3 is TGTGCCAGCAGCTTAGACCCCTCCTACGAGCAGTACTTC. Its protein product is CASSLDPSYEQYF.

The rearrangement joins TRBV28 to TRBJ2-3, with D possibly being TRBD2 (6 bases). Trimming took off 6 bases at V and 4 bases at J, with 20 bases between the two ends. Germline assignment: CDR1 MDHEN and CDR2 SYDVKM. The CDR3 runs to 16 residues. The CDR3 DNA is TGTGCCAGCAGATCCCGCGGGGCCCCGGGAGCAGATACGCAGTATTTT. This codes for CASRSRGAPGADTQYF.

This chain joins TRBV7-3 and TRBJ2-1; possibly TRBD1 for D (6 bases). V lost 5 bases to trimming and J lost 8 bases, with 19 bases between them. Germline V gene lookup returns CDR1 SGHTA and CDR2 FQGTGA. There are 15 residues in the CDR3. CDR3 loop: CASSLHTLSGDEQFF. The CDR3 DNA reads TGTGCCAGCAGCCTCCATACTTTATCAGGGGATGAGCAGTTCTTC.

Of note for this clone: An end of the junction does not agree with germline; a read error may underlie this. The chain uses TRBV27 and TRBJ2-3; TRBD2 matches at 9 bases. The germline V gene encodes CDR1 MNHEY and CDR2 SMNVEV (reference sequence). The CDR3 runs 12 residues. CDR3 DNA sequence: TGTGCCAGCAGCCTTAGCGGGGGAGCCGTGGATTTT. As protein: CASSLSGGAVDF.

This clone was seen a few times. This chain uses TRBV6-1 with TRBJ1-1; the D is unclear. Per the germline V gene, CDR1 is MNHNS and CDR2 is SASEGT. The CDR3 is 15 residues long. V lost 0 bases and J 0 bases, leaving 8 bases between the germline ends. For the CDR3, the DNA is TGTGCCAGCAGTGAAGCGGGAAGCCTGAACACTGAAGCTTTCTTT. This gives the protein CASSEAGSLNTEAFF.

The genes are TRBV28 and TRBJ2-7; unclear D gene. Per germline, CDR1 MDHEN and CDR2 SYDVKM. This CDR3 contains 14 residues. V shed 5 bases and J shed 1 base, with 12 bases lying between them. The CDR3 here is CASSHPTGSYEQYF. Here the CDR3 DNA reads TGTGCCAGCAGTCACCCGACTGGGTCCTACGAGCAGTACTTC.

This clone was observed a few times. The chain has TRBV5-1 and TRBJ1-2; 10 bases line up with TRBD1. From germline, CDR1 is SGHRS and CDR2 YFSETQ. CDR3 size: 12 residues. V was pared by 1 base and J by 14 bases, with 5 bases of the junction left unmatched. The CDR3 DNA is TGCGCCAGCAGCTTGATATCGGGACAGGGGACCTTC. It is translated as CASSLISGQGTF.

In its sample, this clone was seen once. V is TRBV6-5 and J is TRBJ1-1, with D unresolved. The CDR3 extends over 14 amino acids. Germline loops: CDR1 MNHEY, CDR2 SVGAGI. V lost 6 bases, J lost 1 base, and 12 bases lay in between. The CDR3 sequence is CASRAGWGNTEAFF. For the CDR3, the DNA is TGTGCCAGCAGGGCCGGGTGGGGGAACACTGAAGCTTTCTTT.

In DNA form, the CDR3 reads TGTGCCAGCAGCACACCCTTAAGCCGCCAGTACTTC. Its translation: CASSTPLSRQYF. The chain recombines TRBV13 with TRBJ2-7; D gene uncertain. This CDR3 is built from 12 residues. Deletions cut 5 bases from V and 10 bases from J, with 15 bases between. The germline V gene encodes CDR1 PRHDT and CDR2 FYEKMQ (reference sequence).

The chain combines TRBV6-6 with TRBJ2-1; no reliable D call. The ends were cut back, 1 base at V and 7 bases at J, with 5 bases in the middle. Per the germline V gene, CDR1 is MNHNY and CDR2 is SVGAGI (reference sequence). CDR3 length: 12 amino acids. The CDR3 nucleotides are TGTGCCAGCAGTTACTTATTTAATGAGCAGTTCTTC. It translates to CASSYLFNEQFF.

The chain links TRBV28 to TRBJ1-3, with D tentatively TRBD1 (6 bases). The length of the CDR3 is 12 residues. Germline V gene data show CDR1 as MDHEN and CDR2 as SYDVKM. CDR3 loop: CGAQGSGNTIYF. CDR3 nucleotide sequence: TGTGGTGCCCAGGGGTCTGGAAACACCATATATTTT.